The 16 T cell receptor beta chains presented below share a single source sample, sequenced in a study of blood T cell repertoires in COVID-19. Sequencing was performed with immunoSEQ multiplex PCR; in TCRdb, only in-frame clones are kept and a portion is missing. The sample holds fewer than 350,000 clones, around 87% seen once. Input material: peripheral blood. These receptors all stem from a woman in her fifties or sixties who had recovered from COVID-19.

This clone was counted only a few times. This sample also contains other DNA sequences that code for the same CDR3. This sequence joins TRBV7-2 and TRBJ1-5, with D possibly being TRBD1 (5 bases). Germline CDR1 SGHTA, CDR2 FQGNSA. The CDR3 contains 14 residues. The V gene lost 5 bases and the J gene lost 2 bases, with 10 bases spanning the gap. The CDR3 protein is CASSPGGGNQPQHF. In nucleotides, the CDR3 is TGTGCCAGCAGCCCCGGGGGGGGCAATCAGCCCCAGCATTTT.

This clone was observed a single time. The gene calls are TRBV7-6 and TRBJ2-3; 7 bases map to TRBD2. This CDR3 has 15 residues. The V gene's germline CDR1 is SGHVS and CDR2 FNYEAQ. The V and J ends lost 2 bases and 2 bases, in that order; junction bases with no gene match: 4. CDR3 in amino acids: CASSLQAGYTDTQYF. CDR3 DNA sequence: TGTGCCAGCAGCTTACAAGCGGGGTACACAGATACGCAGTATTTT.

The chain couples TRBV4-3 to TRBJ2-7; 13 bases agree with TRBD2. In germline, CDR1 is LGHNA, CDR2 YSLEER. The CDR3 contains 17 residues. J gave up 8 bases and V 1 base, and 11 bases lay outside the gene matches. The CDR3 DNA sequence: TGCGCCAGCAGCCAAGCCGTTTCCGGGACTAGCGGGATTAAGCAGTACTTC. Translation gives CASSQAVSGTSGIKQYF.

Turning to this clone: The junction differs from germline at one of its ends, possibly a read error. The genes are TRBV28 and TRBJ1-2, with 7 positions matching TRBD1. This CDR3 comprises 17 residues. Germline V gives CDR1 MDHEN, CDR2 SYDVKM. CDR3 DNA: TGTGTCAGCCCCAAAAGGAGGGGGCGAGGGGATATTTATGGCTACACCTTC. Encoded protein: CVSPKRRGRGDIYGYTF.

This chain connects TRBV11-2 to TRBJ2-7, with unresolved D. CDR1 SGHAT and CDR2 FQNNGV come from the germline V gene. Between the trimmed V and J ends, which lost 5 bases and 0 bases, there was a span of 8 bases. This CDR3 has 13 residues. This CDR3 reads CASSAESSYEQYF. CDR3 coding DNA: TGTGCCAGCAGCGCCGAGAGCTCCTACGAGCAGTACTTC. Together with reference TRBV11-2 and TRBJ2-7, the CDR3 gives the full variable domain: EAGVAQSPRYKIIEKRQSVAFWCNPISGHATLYWYQQILGQGPKLLIQFQNNGVVDDSQLPKDRFSAERLKGVDSTLKIQPAKLEDSAVYLCASSAESSYEQYFGPGTRLTVT.

The chain employs TRBV6-5 and TRBJ2-7; tentative D call: TRBD1 (5 bases). The V end was cut by 5 bases, the J end by 0 bases, with 11 bases between. CDR3 length: 14 amino acids. The germline V gene has CDR1 MNHEY and CDR2 SVGAGI. CDR3 amino acids: CASSLQTDSYEQYF. The CDR3 region has the DNA TGTGCCAGCAGTCTACAGACAGACTCCTACGAGCAGTACTTC.

The rearrangement links TRBV5-1 to TRBJ2-5, with D maybe TRBD2 (6 bases). The CDR3 runs 15 residues. The V end lost 5 bases, the J end lost 2 bases, and 16 bases lay between the germline ends. Per germline, CDR1 SGHRS and CDR2 YFSETQ. The CDR3 sequence: CASSLNAGPQETQYF. CDR3 in DNA: TGCGCCAGCAGTTTAAATGCGGGGCCTCAAGAGACCCAGTACTTC.

The genes are TRBV5-6 and TRBJ1-6; weak D call: TRBD1 (5 bases). The CDR3 extends over 14 amino acids. CDR1 is SGHDT and CDR2 is YYEEEE in the germline V gene. V shed 4 bases and J shed 9 bases, with 14 bases lying between them. In DNA, the CDR3 is TGTGCCAGCAGCCCCCGTCGGAGGGGTTCACCCCTCCACTTT. Its protein is CASSPRRRGSPLHF.

The chain combines TRBV29-1 with TRBJ2-1; TRBD2 matches at 11 bases. The germline V gene encodes CDR1 SQVTM and CDR2 ANQGSEA. After removal of 8 bases from V and 8 bases from J, the junction contained 20 bases not matched to a gene. The CDR3 loop spans 17 amino acids. CDR3 protein: CSTRALAGGKFNHEQFF. The CDR3 DNA is TGCAGCACCAGGGCGCTAGCGGGGGGCAAATTCAACCATGAGCAGTTCTTC.

This clone appeared a single time. V usage is TRBV28 and J usage is TRBJ2-7; TRBD1 aligns across 9 bases. The CDR3 length is 14 residues. CDR1 is MDHEN, CDR2 SYDVKM, per germline. Trimming took 6 bases from V and 3 from J; bases not matched to a gene: 6. The CDR3 DNA follows: TGTGCCAGCAGACGGGACAGGGTCAGCTACGAGCAGTACTTC. Protein product: CASRRDRVSYEQYF.

The chain combines TRBV7-3 with TRBJ2-3; maybe TRBD1 (6 bases). This CDR3 comprises 14 residues. V lost 2 bases, J lost 4 bases, and 10 bases lay in between. Germline CDR1 is SGHTA and CDR2 is FQGTGA. The CDR3 bases are TGTGCCAGCAGCTTACGCTCAGGGGCAGATACGCAGTATTTT. Its protein product is CASSLRSGADTQYF.

The gene calls are TRBV6-1 and TRBJ1-1; TRBD1 aligns across 7 bases. The germline gives CDR1 MNHNS, CDR2 SASEGT. The J segment lost 3 bases and the V segment lost 0 bases, leaving 1 base of the junction unmatched. The CDR3 totals 14 residues. Here the CDR3 reads CASSEATGDTEAFF. The CDR3 nucleotides are TGTGCCAGCAGTGAAGCCACAGGGGACACTGAAGCTTTCTTT.

This rearrangement joins TRBV29-1 to TRBJ1-1, with D uncertain. The CDR3 is 11 residues long. Trimming left V 6 bases short and J 1 base short, with 6 bases between. CDR1 is SQVTM, CDR2 ANQGSEA, per germline. The CDR3 sequence: CSVRRNTEAFF. CDR3 bases: TGCAGCGTGAGGAGGAACACTGAAGCTTTCTTT.

V usage is TRBV3-1 (or the pseudogene TRBV3-2) and J usage is TRBJ2-2, with 10 nucleotides matching TRBD1. From germline, CDR1 is LGHDT and CDR2 YNNKEL (reference sequence). Trimming took 1 base from V and 6 from J; bases not matched to a gene: 8. CDR3 length equals 17 residues. CDR3 loop: CASSQGTGTGVPGELFF. CDR3 bases: TGTGCCAGCAGCCAAGGAACGGGGACAGGGGTCCCCGGGGAGCTGTTTTTT.

This chain joins TRBV11-1 and TRBJ1-1, with 8 nucleotides matching TRBD1. Germline V gene data show CDR1 as SGHAT and CDR2 as FQDESV (reference sequence). This CDR3 spans 16 amino acids. Losses at the gene ends were 0 bases for V and 3 bases for J; bases not matched to a gene: 6. Here the CDR3 DNA reads TGTGCCAGCAGCTTAGCGCCCCAGGGGGCGGACACTGAAGCTTTCTTT. It codes for CASSLAPQGADTEAFF.

This chain links TRBV27 with TRBJ1-1; 7 bases map to TRBD1. Germline assignment: CDR1 MNHEY and CDR2 SMNVEV (reference sequence). The CDR3 covers 15 residues. The V gene end was trimmed by 4 bases and the J gene end by 4 bases; junction bases not matched to a gene: 9. CDR3: CASSYGGGRSTEAFF. The CDR3 DNA is TGTGCCAGCAGTTATGGAGGGGGCAGAAGCACTGAAGCTTTCTTT.